This T cell receptor (beta chain) derives from a study of technical replicates of blood from a few donors. Germline assignment: CDR1 DFQATT and CDR2 SNEGSKA (reference sequence). V lost 6 bases to trimming and J lost 3 bases; unmatched junction nucleotides: 1. The CDR3 is made up of 11 amino acids. Sequenced by immunoSEQ multiplex PCR; TCRdb stores in-frame clones only, minus some. The sample contains around 84,000 clones, 98% of which appear only once. This chain joins TRBV20-1 and TRBJ2-5; the match to TRBD2 covers 7 bases. The TCR was taken from a human donor in good health. Input material: T cells isolated from PBMCs. The CDR3 nucleotides read TGCAGTGCCCGGGGGGAAGAGACCCAGTACTTC. It yields the protein CSARGEETQYF.